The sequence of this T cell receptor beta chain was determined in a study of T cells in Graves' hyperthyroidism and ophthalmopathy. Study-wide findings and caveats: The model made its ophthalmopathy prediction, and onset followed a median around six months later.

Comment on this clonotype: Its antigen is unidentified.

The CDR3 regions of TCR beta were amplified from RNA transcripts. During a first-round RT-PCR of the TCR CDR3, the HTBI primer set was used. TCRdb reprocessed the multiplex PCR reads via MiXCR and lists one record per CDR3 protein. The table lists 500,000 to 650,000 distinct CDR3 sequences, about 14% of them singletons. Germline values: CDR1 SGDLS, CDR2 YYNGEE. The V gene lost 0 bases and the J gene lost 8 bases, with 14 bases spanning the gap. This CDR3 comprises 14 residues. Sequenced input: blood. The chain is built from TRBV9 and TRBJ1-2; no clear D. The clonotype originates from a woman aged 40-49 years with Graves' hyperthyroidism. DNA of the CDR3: TGTGCCAGCAGCGTAGGTGCGTCAGGCAGCGGCTACACCTTC. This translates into CASSVGASGSGYTF.